A single sample is the source of the 32 T cell receptor beta chains below, sequenced in a study of T cells in localized non-small cell lung cancer. Clones were read by immunoSEQ multiplex PCR, and TCRdb kept only the in-frame ones, dropping some. The sample holds roughly 35,000 clones, 88% seen once. Sequenced material: peripheral blood, taken before any cancer treatment. The origin of the receptors is a woman aged 35-70 years with stage I lung adenocarcinoma.

V is TRBV28 and J is TRBJ2-7; D might be TRBD1 or TRBD2, each matching 5 bases. Looked up from germline, CDR1 is MDHEN and CDR2 is SYDVKM. V lost 4 bases and J lost 3, with 16 bases in between. The CDR3 spans 15 residues. CDR3 sequence: CASSSSSGPDYEQYF. For the CDR3, the DNA is TGTGCCAGCAGTTCCTCCTCGGGGCCAGACTACGAGCAGTACTTC.

The rearrangement joins TRBV9 to TRBJ2-5; 7 bases are shared with TRBD2. Germline trimming cut 4 bases from V and 7 bases from J; bases unmatched to any gene: 7. This CDR3 has 13 amino acids. Germline lookup yields CDR1 SGDLS and CDR2 YYNGEE. The CDR3 sequence: CASSPGLEGTQYF. Here the CDR3 DNA reads TGTGCCAGCAGCCCCGGACTAGAAGGGACCCAGTACTTC. The whole variable domain, filled in from reference TRBV9 and TRBJ2-5, reads DSGVTQTPKHLITATGQRVTLRCSPRSGDLSVYWYQQSLDQGLQFLIQYYNGEERAKGNILERFSAQQFPDLHSELNLSSLELGDSALYFCASSPGLEGTQYFGPGTRLLVL.

The chain is built from TRBV6-5 and TRBJ1-2; D gene uncertain. V dropped 5 bases and J dropped 4 bases, with 14 bases sitting between them. CDR1 is MNHEY, CDR2 SVGAGI, per germline. The length of the CDR3 is 14 residues. CDR3 region: CASSQPGYFYGYTF. In DNA, the CDR3 is TGTGCCAGCAGTCAACCTGGGTATTTCTATGGCTACACCTTC.

This chain uses TRBV10-3 with TRBJ2-3; D might be TRBD1 or TRBD2, each matching 7 bases. The length of the CDR3 is 13 residues. V lost 8 bases and J lost 8, with 17 bases in between. CDR1 is ENHRY, CDR2 SYGVKD, per germline. The DNA for the CDR3 is TGTGCCATCGCGGGAGAAGGGGGCACTACGCAGTATTTT. Translation: CAIAGEGGTTQYF.

The chain uses TRBV19 and TRBJ2-4; TRBD2 agrees at 13 bases. V lost 5 bases, J lost 3 bases, and 10 bases stayed unmatched. Per germline, CDR1 LNHDA and CDR2 SQIVND (reference sequence). This CDR3 is built from 18 residues. The CDR3 spells CASSSGLAGTGVKNIQYF. The CDR3 coding sequence is TGTGCCAGTAGTTCGGGACTAGCGGGAACAGGGGTCAAAAACATTCAGTACTTC.

The chain uses TRBV7-2 and TRBJ1-2, with 8 bases lining up with TRBD1. From germline, CDR1 is SGHTA and CDR2 FQGNSA. J gave up 8 bases and V 2 bases, and 10 bases lay outside the gene matches. The CDR3 has 15 amino acids. The DNA for the CDR3 is TGTGCCAGCAGCTTATCCCCGCAGGGGGCTAAGGGCTACACCTTC. It specifies CASSLSPQGAKGYTF.

The chain links TRBV7-9 to TRBJ2-7; 7 bases match TRBD1. The CDR3 loop spans 15 amino acids. The V segment lost 6 bases and the J segment 5 bases; nucleotides outside the gene matches: 13. Germline-derived CDR1 and CDR2 are SEHNR and FQNEAQ (reference sequence). The CDR3 region is CASSKTGQPLNEQYF. For the CDR3, the DNA is TGTGCCAGCAGTAAGACGGGACAGCCCCTGAACGAGCAGTACTTC.

The chain uses TRBV5-1 and TRBJ2-3; D is unresolved. Germline CDR1 is SGHRS and CDR2 is YFSETQ. The length of the CDR3 is 13 residues. V was shortened by 2 bases and J by 3 bases, with 7 bases between the two germline ends. DNA of the CDR3: TGCGCCAGCAGCTTCCTCGTGACAGATACGCAGTATTTT. This gives the protein CASSFLVTDTQYF.

The chain couples TRBV6-5 to TRBJ2-1, with D maybe TRBD2 (5 bases). The CDR3 loop spans 13 amino acids. The V end was cut by 0 bases, the J end by 7 bases, with 7 bases between. Germline V gene sequence: CDR1 MNHEY, CDR2 SVGAGI. The CDR3 DNA is TGTGCCAGCAGTTACTCGACTATGAATGAGCAGTTCTTC. Amino acids: CASSYSTMNEQFF.

This chain links TRBV7-2 with TRBJ1-4; 8 nucleotides line up with TRBD1. Germline V gene lookup returns CDR1 SGHTA and CDR2 FQGNSA. J was trimmed by 5 bases and V by 5 bases; bases with no gene match: 4. The CDR3 sequence is 14 residues long. The CDR3 region has the DNA TGTGCCAGCAGCCCCCGGGACAGGAATGAAAAACTGTTTTTT. Translating it yields CASSPRDRNEKLFF.

The CDR3 DNA is TGTGCCAGCAGCTGGGGGGGGCGTGCAGATACGCAGTATTTT. This translates into CASSWGGRADTQYF. The V gene is TRBV7-9, the J gene TRBJ2-3; a possible D gene is TRBD2 (7 bases). V was clipped by 4 bases and J by 4 bases, with 12 bases between them. Germline CDR1 and CDR2: SEHNR and FQNEAQ (reference sequence). The CDR3 spans 14 residues.

The CDR3 loop is CASSLAARGTYGYTF. The CDR3 DNA sequence: TGTGCCAGCAGCTTAGCGGCGCGGGGCACCTATGGCTACACCTTC. The rearrangement joins TRBV13 to TRBJ1-2; D may be TRBD1 (5 bases). Germline V gene lookup returns CDR1 PRHDT and CDR2 FYEKMQ (reference sequence). Trimming took off 1 base at V and 4 bases at J, with 13 bases between the two ends. The CDR3 contains 15 residues.

This chain connects TRBV19 to TRBJ2-1; D is possibly TRBD2 (6 bases). In germline, CDR1 is LNHDA, CDR2 SQIVND (reference sequence). V was cut by 5 bases and J by 6 bases, with 20 bases left in between. The CDR3 runs 16 residues. The CDR3 bases are TGTGCCAGTAGTCTCCTCTTGCGGGGCCTACTCAATGAGCAGTTCTTC. Amino acids: CASSLLLRGLLNEQFF.

The chain employs TRBV28 and TRBJ1-2; 7 nucleotides align to TRBD1. Germline V CDR1 and CDR2: MDHEN, SYDVKM. Trimming took 6 bases from V and 2 from J; bases not matched to a gene: 9. The CDR3 spans 15 residues. The CDR3 reads CASSAGHRGNYGYTF. The CDR3 bases are TGTGCCAGCAGCGCTGGACACAGGGGCAACTATGGCTACACCTTC.

The gene calls are TRBV14 and TRBJ2-1; the D gene is possibly TRBD2 (5 bases). Per germline, CDR1 SGHDN and CDR2 FVKESK. Trimming removed 1 base from V and 3 bases from J, with 10 bases in between. CDR3 length: 15 amino acids. The CDR3 nucleotides read TGTGCCAGCAGCCAAGGCGGGCGGGTCTACAATGAGCAGTTCTTC. Amino acid sequence: CASSQGGRVYNEQFF.

The chain is built from TRBV5-1 and TRBJ2-3; 7 bases are a match to TRBD2. Losses at the gene ends were 0 bases for V and 0 bases for J; bases not matched to a gene: 4. The germline V gene has CDR1 SGHRS and CDR2 YFSETQ. This CDR3 is 16 amino acids long. The chain's CDR3 is CASSLGEGISTDTQYF. In nucleotides, the CDR3 is TGCGCCAGCAGCTTGGGGGAGGGTATCAGCACAGATACGCAGTATTTT.

The chain couples TRBV5-6 to TRBJ2-7; D is possibly TRBD1 or TRBD2 (5 bases each). The CDR3 has 14 residues. Germline V gives CDR1 SGHDT, CDR2 YYEEEE. The ends were cut back, 0 bases at V and 5 bases at J, with 12 bases in the middle. This chain's CDR3 is CASSLGDPGNEQYF. The CDR3, as DNA: TGTGCCAGCAGCTTGGGGGACCCCGGGAACGAGCAGTACTTC.

This clone has only a few counts. The chain's CDR3 is CASSQGGAGQTEAFF. CDR3 nucleotide sequence: TGTGCCAGCAGCCAGGGAGGGGCAGGCCAAACTGAAGCTTTCTTT. The V gene is TRBV6-5, the J gene TRBJ1-1; a possible D gene is TRBD1 (5 bases). The CDR3 totals 15 residues. Germline V gives CDR1 MNHEY, CDR2 SVGAGI. V was pared by 6 bases and J by 5 bases, with 19 bases between.

The DNA for the CDR3 is TGTGCCAGCAGTGCCGGTACTAGCGGGACAGATACGCAGTATTTT. Residues: CASSAGTSGTDTQYF. This chain links TRBV6-4 with TRBJ2-3, with 9 bases that match TRBD2. This CDR3 region has 15 residues. J lost 3 bases, V lost 4 bases, and 5 bases had no gene match. The germline gives CDR1 MRHNA, CDR2 SNTAGT.

The V and J genes are TRBV5-1 and TRBJ2-7; 13 nucleotides agree with TRBD2. Trimming at V came to 5 bases and at J to 5 bases, leaving 7 bases not matched to a gene. CDR1 and CDR2 from the germline V gene are SGHRS and YFSETQ. The CDR3 consists of 15 residues. The CDR3: CASRPTSGRANEQYF. CDR3 DNA sequence: TGCGCCAGCAGGCCAACTAGCGGGAGGGCGAACGAGCAGTACTTC.

V is TRBV7-6 and J is TRBJ2-2; D possibly uses TRBD1 or TRBD2 (5 bases each). V shed 1 base and J shed 5 bases, with 11 bases lying between them. This CDR3 region has 15 residues. Germline CDR1 is SGHVS and CDR2 is FNYEAQ. The CDR3 reads CASSLGGTRTGELFF. In DNA, the CDR3 is TGTGCCAGCAGCTTAGGGGGGACGAGGACCGGGGAGCTGTTTTTT.

The V gene is TRBV15, the J gene TRBJ2-5, with 7 bases lining up with TRBD2. CDR1 is LNHNV and CDR2 is YYDKDF in the germline V gene (reference sequence). The V gene end was trimmed by 5 bases and the J gene end by 1 base; junction bases not matched to a gene: 7. CDR3 length: 15 residues. The CDR3 DNA reads as TGTGCCACCAGCCCCCGGTGGGGGGGCCAAGAGACCCAGTACTTC. Its translation: CATSPRWGGQETQYF.

The rearrangement joins TRBV6-6 to TRBJ1-2; D uncertain. V lost 6 bases and J lost 2, with 4 bases in between. The length of the CDR3 is 11 residues. Germline CDR1 is MNHNY and CDR2 is SVGAGI (reference sequence). CDR3: CASRQNYGYTF. CDR3 coding DNA: TGTGCCAGCAGGCAGAACTATGGCTACACCTTC.

The V and J genes are TRBV4-2 and TRBJ2-7, with TRBD2 identical over 10 bases. The V gene end was trimmed by 1 base and the J gene end by 5 bases; junction bases not matched to a gene: 8. Germline-derived CDR1 and CDR2 are LGHNA and YNFKEQ. The CDR3 loop spans 16 amino acids. As DNA, the CDR3 is TGTGCCAGCAGCCAAGCGTCTAGCGGGAGCGGGAACGAGCAGTACTTC. Amino acid sequence: CASSQASSGSGNEQYF.

This sequence joins TRBV2 and TRBJ2-1, with TRBD2 as a possible D gene (5 bases). Trimming removed 7 bases at V and 0 bases at J, with 13 bases between. This CDR3 contains 15 residues. The germline CDR1 and CDR2 sequences are SNHLY and FYNNEI. DNA of the CDR3: TGTGCCAGCAACAAGAGGGCCGGCTCCTACAATGAGCAGTTCTTC. It yields the protein CASNKRAGSYNEQFF.

The rearrangement uses TRBV30 and TRBJ2-2; D remains unclear. The CDR3 sequence is 13 residues long. Trimming left V 0 bases short and J 5 bases short, with 7 bases between. Germline V gene sequence: CDR1 GTSNPN, CDR2 SVGIG (reference sequence). CDR3 protein: CAWSVQSTGELFF. The CDR3 DNA reads TGTGCCTGGAGTGTACAGAGTACCGGGGAGCTGTTTTTT.

The chain uses TRBV4-2 and TRBJ2-7; 7 bases line up with TRBD2. V shed 1 base, J shed 4 bases, and the junction held 7 bases outside the gene matches. CDR3 length: 15 amino acids. The V gene's germline CDR1 is LGHNA and CDR2 YNFKEQ. CDR3 coding DNA: TGTGCCAGCAGCCAAGGGAGGGAGGGCGTTTACGAGCAGTACTTC. This encodes CASSQGREGVYEQYF.

The chain links TRBV29-1 to TRBJ2-3; D remains ambiguous. V lost 2 bases and J 3 bases, leaving 12 bases between the germline ends. The CDR3 is 14 residues long. Germline V gene sequence: CDR1 SQVTM, CDR2 ANQGSEA. CDR3 protein: CSVETGAGTDTQYF. Written as DNA, the CDR3 is TGCAGCGTTGAAACTGGAGCCGGGACAGATACGCAGTATTTT.

This chain links TRBV15 with TRBJ2-7; weak D call: TRBD1 (6 bases). V was shortened by 5 bases and J by 4 bases, with 15 bases between the two germline ends. Germline V CDR1 and CDR2: LNHNV, YYDKDF (reference sequence). The CDR3 covers 14 residues. CDR3: CATSGQQGTYEQYF. The CDR3 DNA sequence: TGTGCCACCAGCGGCCAACAGGGTACGTACGAGCAGTACTTC. Variable domain in full (rest from reference TRBV15 and TRBJ2-7): DAMVIQNPRYQVTQFGKPVTLSCSQTLNHNVMYWYQQKSSQAPKLLFHYYDKDFNNEADTPDNFQSRRPNTSFCFLDIRSPGLGDTAMYLCATSGQQGTYEQYFGPGTRLTVT.

The CDR3 spells CAISRQGDKNQPQHF. The CDR3 DNA sequence: TGTGCCATCAGCCGACAGGGTGATAAGAATCAGCCCCAGCATTTT. This chain links TRBV6-5 with TRBJ1-5; 7 bases line up with TRBD1. Germline V gene sequence: CDR1 MNHEY, CDR2 SVGAGI. This CDR3 region has 15 residues. J was trimmed by 4 bases and V by 10 bases; bases with no gene match: 13.

The chain recombines TRBV4-1 with TRBJ1-3, with D perhaps TRBD1 (5 bases). V dropped 1 base and J dropped 1 base, with 11 bases sitting between them. CDR3 size: 16 residues. CDR1 MGHRA and CDR2 YSYEKL come from the germline V gene. CDR3 protein: CASSQVGSGSGNTIYF. The DNA of the CDR3 is TGCGCCAGCAGCCAAGTTGGGTCAGGGTCTGGAAACACCATATATTTT.

This chain links TRBV27 with TRBJ2-7, with D perhaps matching TRBD1 or TRBD2 (5 bases each). Trimming removed 6 bases from V and 1 base from J, with 16 bases in between. Looked up from germline, CDR1 is MNHEY and CDR2 is SMNVEV (reference sequence). The CDR3 has 15 amino acids. CDR3 sequence (DNA): TGTGCCAGCAGAGGCCGGGACGGAAAGTCCTACGAGCAGTACTTC. It is translated as CASRGRDGKSYEQYF.